Presented here are 14 T cell receptor beta chains from one specimen sequenced in a study of OX40 agonist ivuxolimab in advanced cancers. Data came from immunoSEQ multiplex PCR; TCRdb stores just in-frame clones and leaves some out. This table holds 60,000 to 65,000 clones, more than 85% found once. This specimen consisted of CD4+ or CD8+ T cells sorted from blood, obtained in a trial of the OX40 agonist ivuxolimab. These receptor sequences come from an adult with an advanced solid tumor such as melanoma, head and neck, liver or kidney cancer.

This clone has just one count. The rearrangement links TRBV5-7 to TRBJ2-6; weak D call: TRBD2 (6 bases). TRBV5-7 has ORF status, its function being uncertain. Trimming took off 3 bases at V and 0 bases at J, with 7 bases between the two ends. The CDR3 consists of 15 residues. The CDR3 loop is CASSWRDSGANVLTF. CDR3 sequence (DNA): TGTGCCAGCAGCTGGCGGGACTCTGGGGCCAACGTCCTGACTTTC.

The chain recombines TRBV19 with TRBJ1-5, with TRBD1 matching 8 bases. Germline CDR1 and CDR2: LNHDA and SQIVND (reference sequence). The trim removed 0 bases at V and 1 base at J, leaving 5 bases unmatched. The CDR3 consists of 17 residues. The DNA for the CDR3 is TGTGCCAGTAGTATAGACCGGGACAGGCCAAGCAATCAGCCCCAGCATTTT. It is translated as CASSIDRDRPSNQPQHF. Together with reference TRBV19 and TRBJ1-5, the CDR3 gives the full variable domain: DGGITQSPKYLFRKEGQNVTLSCEQNLNHDAMYWYRQDPGQGLRLIYYSQIVNDFQKGDIAEGYSVSREKKESFPLTVTSAQKNPTAFYLCASSIDRDRPSNQPQHFGDGTRLSIL.

V gene TRBV15 combines with J gene TRBJ2-5, with D maybe TRBD1 (6 bases). The germline CDR1 and CDR2 sequences are LNHNV and YYDKDF (reference sequence). The germline V and J ends were trimmed by 5 bases and 0 bases, with 10 bases remaining between them. The CDR3 totals 14 residues. The CDR3 nucleotides read TGTGCCACCAGCGACAGGATTTACCAAGAGACCCAGTACTTC. Encoded protein: CATSDRIYQETQYF.

This clone was picked up one time. The chain employs TRBV15 and TRBJ1-4; a weak D match, TRBD1 (6 bases). CDR3 length: 14 amino acids. V gave up 2 bases and J gave up 7 bases, with 11 bases separating them. The germline CDR1 and CDR2 sequences are LNHNV and YYDKDF (reference sequence). This CDR3 is CATSRRGSSEKLFF. CDR3 nucleotide sequence: TGTGCCACCAGCAGAAGGGGGTCGTCTGAAAAACTGTTTTTT.

J is TRBJ2-5 and V is TRBV6-5, with D perhaps TRBD2 (5 bases). Trimming shortened V by 7 bases and J by 1 base, and 10 bases separated the two germline ends. The CDR3 is 13 amino acids. Germline CDR1 and CDR2: MNHEY and SVGAGI. CDR3 nucleotides: TGTGCCAGCAAGAGGGCCCCCCAAGAGACCCAGTACTTC. Its translation: CASKRAPQETQYF.

The CDR3, as DNA: TGCGCCAGCCTAGTCGCCTCCTACAATGAGCAGTTCTTC. It translates to CASLVASYNEQFF. This chain connects TRBV5-1 to TRBJ2-1; D gene uncertain. The CDR3 is 13 residues long. Deletions cut 7 bases from V and 0 bases from J, with 8 bases between. Germline V gene lookup returns CDR1 SGHRS and CDR2 YFSETQ.

The chain joins TRBV30 to TRBJ2-7; D tentatively reads TRBD1 or TRBD2 (5 bases each). The CDR3 runs 16 residues. Trimming cost V 5 bases and J 2 bases, with 22 bases left between them. From germline, CDR1 is GTSNPN and CDR2 SVGIG (reference sequence). The CDR3 loop reads CAWSLSRGGGTYEQYF. The CDR3 nucleotides are TGTGCCTGGTCGCTTTCGAGGGGTGGTGGGACCTACGAGCAGTACTTC.

The chain uses TRBV18 and TRBJ1-3, with TRBD1 as a possible D gene (5 bases). The CDR3 consists of 14 residues. V lost 1 base, J lost 2 bases, and 6 bases lay in between. CDR1 is KGHSH, CDR2 LQKENI, per germline. DNA for the CDR3: TGTGCCAGCTCACCACAAGGGGCTGGAAACACCATATATTTT. Protein: CASSPQGAGNTIYF.

This clone was seen only once. V gene TRBV10-1 combines with J gene TRBJ2-1, with 9 bases aligning to TRBD2. The CDR3 consists of 15 residues. Germline V CDR1 and CDR2: WNHNN, SYGVQD (reference sequence). V was clipped by 3 bases and J by 3 bases; unmatched bases: 3. The CDR3 bases are TGCGCCAGCAGTGACCGGCGGGGGGGCTACAATGAGCAGTTCTTC. Translated, it gives CASSDRRGGYNEQFF.

This clone came up once. The gene calls are TRBV18 and TRBJ2-3; 7 nucleotides line up with TRBD1. This CDR3 is 16 amino acids long. The trim removed 4 bases at V and 1 base at J, leaving 8 bases unmatched. CDR1 KGHSH and CDR2 LQKENI come from the germline V gene. CDR3 region: CASSREQGLGTDTQYF. The CDR3 DNA reads as TGTGCCAGCTCACGTGAACAGGGGCTTGGCACAGATACGCAGTATTTT.

The genes are TRBV6-5 and TRBJ1-6, with no clear D. Germline CDR1 MNHEY, CDR2 SVGAGI. V lost 1 base and J 5 bases, leaving 12 bases between the germline ends. The length of the CDR3 is 16 residues. CDR3 in amino acids: CASSYLTVHDNSPLHF. CDR3 DNA sequence: TGTGCCAGCAGTTACTTGACTGTTCATGATAATTCACCCCTCCACTTT.

This chain joins TRBV6-5 and TRBJ2-5, with TRBD2 as a possible D gene (5 bases). The CDR3 is made up of 13 amino acids. Germline-derived CDR1 and CDR2 are MNHEY and SVGAGI. V lost 4 bases, J lost 4 bases, and 10 bases lay in between. CDR3 sequence (DNA): TGTGCCAGCAGTTCCCGGACTCTAGAGACCCAGTACTTC. Encoded protein: CASSSRTLETQYF.

V is TRBV29-1 and J is TRBJ2-7; D call uncertain. The CDR3 length is 11 residues. Deletions cut 6 bases from V and 4 bases from J, with 10 bases between. Germline V gene data show CDR1 as SQVTM and CDR2 as ANQGSEA. CDR3 residues: CSVADMYEQYF. The CDR3, as DNA: TGCAGCGTCGCCGACATGTACGAGCAGTACTTC.

This clone occurred once. The chain links TRBV2 to TRBJ2-1; D perhaps matches TRBD2 (6 bases). The CDR3 runs 15 residues. The V end was cut by 6 bases, the J end by 5 bases, with 17 bases between. Germline V gene sequence: CDR1 SNHLY, CDR2 FYNNEI. The CDR3 here is CASRRDFEENNEQFF. The DNA for the CDR3 is TGTGCCAGCAGGAGGGACTTCGAGGAAAACAATGAGCAGTTCTTC.